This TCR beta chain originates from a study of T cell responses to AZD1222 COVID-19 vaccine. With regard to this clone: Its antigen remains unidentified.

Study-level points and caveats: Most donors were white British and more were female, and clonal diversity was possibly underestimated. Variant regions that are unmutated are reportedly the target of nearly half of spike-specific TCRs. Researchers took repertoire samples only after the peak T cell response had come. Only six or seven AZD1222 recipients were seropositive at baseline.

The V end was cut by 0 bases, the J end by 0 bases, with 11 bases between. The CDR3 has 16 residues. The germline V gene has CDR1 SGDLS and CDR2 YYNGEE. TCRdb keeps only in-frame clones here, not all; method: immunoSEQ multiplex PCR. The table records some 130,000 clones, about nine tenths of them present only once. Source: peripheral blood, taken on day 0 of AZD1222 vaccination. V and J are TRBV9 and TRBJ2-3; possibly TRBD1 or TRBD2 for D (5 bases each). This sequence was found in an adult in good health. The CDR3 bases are TGTGCCAGCAGCGTAGGGTCAAGGGACAGCACAGATACGCAGTATTTT. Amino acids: CASSVGSRDSTDTQYF.